What follows are 10 T cell receptor beta chains derived from one specimen sequenced in a study of neurological immune-mediated disorders. TCRdb ran MiXCR on the 5' RACE reads and lists one entry per CDR3 protein. The data show under 70,000 distinct CDR3 sequences, more than 3% seen once. Material: PBMCs. These receptors all stem from a woman aged 55-75 years with multiple sclerosis.

This clonotype came up many times. The rearrangement uses TRBV29-1 and TRBJ2-7; 8 nucleotides agree with TRBD1. V lost 3 bases to trimming and J lost 1 base; unmatched junction nucleotides: 5. CDR3 length equals 14 residues. Germline CDR1 and CDR2: SQVTM and ANQGSEA. The CDR3 DNA reads as TGCAGCGTTGATGGGACAGGACCATCCTACGAGCAGTACTTC. Translation gives CSVDGTGPSYEQYF.

Many counts were recorded for this clonotype. The rearrangement links TRBV29-1 to TRBJ2-5; D unclear. CDR3 length equals 12 residues. Trimming shortened V by 4 bases and J by 0 bases, and 6 bases separated the two germline ends. The germline CDR1 and CDR2 sequences are SQVTM and ANQGSEA. The CDR3 protein is CSVAVYQETQYF. CDR3 DNA: TGCAGCGTTGCCGTGTACCAAGAGACCCAGTACTTC.

This clonotype was seen repeatedly, ten times or more. The chain employs TRBV9 and TRBJ2-4; D possibly matches TRBD1 or TRBD2 (6 bases each). The V end was cut by 2 bases, the J end by 7 bases, with 13 bases between. Per germline, CDR1 SGDLS and CDR2 YYNGEE. The CDR3 is 14 residues long. The CDR3 here is CASSVGGQGNIQYF. The CDR3 nucleotides read TGTGCCAGCAGCGTGGGGGGCCAGGGCAACATTCAGTACTTC.

In this sample, this clonotype turned up many times. The chain links TRBV6-4 to TRBJ1-2, with D tentatively TRBD1 (6 bases). This CDR3 contains 14 residues. V gave up 2 bases and J gave up 6 bases, with 13 bases separating them. Germline assignment: CDR1 MRHNA and CDR2 SNTAGT. For the CDR3, the DNA is TGTGCCAGCAGTGACGGCGGGACAAAGGATGGCTACACCTTC. This sequence encodes CASSDGGTKDGYTF.

The sample holds many counts of this clonotype. The chain combines TRBV4-3 with TRBJ2-1, with 8 bases identical to TRBD2. Trimming removed 0 bases from V and 7 bases from J; junction bases left unmatched: 17. The length of the CDR3 is 19 residues. The germline V gene encodes CDR1 LGHNA and CDR2 YSLEER. In DNA form, the CDR3 reads TGCGCCAGCAGCCAAGATTTTGGTCGCCCGGGGGGGGTCTCGAATGAGCAGTTCTTC. Its protein is CASSQDFGRPGGVSNEQFF.

In this sample, this clonotype turned up many times. This chain joins TRBV9 and TRBJ2-6, with D unresolved. Germline V gene data show CDR1 as SGDLS and CDR2 as YYNGEE. The germline V and J ends were trimmed by 4 bases and 4 bases, with 6 bases remaining between them. This CDR3 has 13 amino acids. The CDR3 is CASSFQGANVLTF. The CDR3 DNA follows: TGTGCCAGCAGCTTTCAGGGGGCCAACGTCCTGACTTTC.

This clonotype occurred many times. The chain is built from TRBV5-1 and TRBJ2-7, with 7 positions matching TRBD1. The CDR3 consists of 13 residues. CDR1 and CDR2 (germline): SGHRS, YFSETQ. The J segment lost 6 bases and the V segment lost 4 bases, leaving 7 bases of the junction unmatched. The CDR3 sequence: CASSEGQVPEQYF. The CDR3 region has the DNA TGCGCCAGCAGCGAAGGACAGGTTCCCGAGCAGTACTTC.

This clonotype came up many times. V and J are TRBV7-9 and TRBJ2-7; D might be TRBD1 (6 bases). V dropped 5 bases and J dropped 3 bases, with 17 bases sitting between them. The CDR3 runs to 15 residues. Germline V gene sequence: CDR1 SEHNR, CDR2 FQNEAQ (reference sequence). The CDR3 is CASSALQGLDYEQYF. The CDR3 DNA reads TGTGCCAGCAGCGCACTACAGGGTTTGGACTACGAGCAGTACTTC.

Regarding this clonotype: A much larger clone lies one base from this, so it may be a read error. The chain couples TRBV5-1 to TRBJ1-1; unclear D gene. The CDR3 loop spans 12 amino acids. The V gene's germline CDR1 is SGHRS and CDR2 YFSETQ. This chain's CDR3 is CDSSLLNTEAFF. CDR3 DNA sequence: TGCGACAGCAGTTTGCTGAACACTGAAGCTTTCTTT.

About this clonotype itself: An end of the junction differs from the germline gene, which may be a read error. The rearrangement joins TRBV10-3 to TRBJ1-6, with D perhaps matching TRBD1 (5 bases). Germline V gene data show CDR1 as ENHRY and CDR2 as SYGVKD. The CDR3 spans 15 residues. This chain's CDR3 is CAISESTGVGSTLNF. The CDR3 bases are TGTGCCATCAGTGAGTCTACGGGGGTCGGTTCAACCCTCAACTTT.